Listed here are 2 T cell receptor beta chains from one sample, sequenced in a study of Ad26.COV2.S vaccination and SARS-CoV-2 variants. TCRdb keeps only in-frame clones here, not all; method: immunoSEQ multiplex PCR. The table has about 410,000 clones, 75% to 90% seen once. The sample's treatment: roughly 20 received Ad26.COV2.S at low or high dose, single or two shots; roughly five received placebo; per-sample allocation not given. Sample collection was performed on day 63 after the first vaccine or placebo injection. The sequencing used peripheral blood, collected in a trial of Ad26.COV2.S vaccine versus placebo. The receptors originated from a person between 18 and 65 years old who received the Ad26.COV2.S COVID-19 vaccine or a placebo.

This sequence joins TRBV5-1 and TRBJ2-2; D might be TRBD2 (5 bases). Trimming stripped 4 bases from V and 4 bases from J, with 11 bases between. The CDR3 loop spans 14 amino acids. Germline loops: CDR1 SGHRS, CDR2 YFSETQ. CDR3 in DNA: TGCGCCAGCAGCCCCGCTAGCAGCACCGGGGAGCTGTTTTTT. It encodes CASSPASSTGELFF. Supplemented by reference TRBV5-1 and TRBJ2-2, the full variable domain reads KAGVTQTPRYLIKTRGQQVTLSCSPISGHRSVSWYQQTPGQGLQFLFEYFSETQRNKGNFPGRFSGRQFSNSRSEMNVSTLELGDSALYLCASSPASSTGELFFGEGSRLTVL.

The rearrangement links TRBV5-1 to TRBJ2-1; D remains ambiguous. The CDR3 is 14 amino acids. Germline V gene data show CDR1 as SGHRS and CDR2 as YFSETQ. V lost 0 bases and J lost 5, with 9 bases in between. This chain's CDR3 is CASSLEPDHNEQFF. The CDR3 DNA is TGCGCCAGCAGCTTGGAGCCGGACCACAATGAGCAGTTCTTC.